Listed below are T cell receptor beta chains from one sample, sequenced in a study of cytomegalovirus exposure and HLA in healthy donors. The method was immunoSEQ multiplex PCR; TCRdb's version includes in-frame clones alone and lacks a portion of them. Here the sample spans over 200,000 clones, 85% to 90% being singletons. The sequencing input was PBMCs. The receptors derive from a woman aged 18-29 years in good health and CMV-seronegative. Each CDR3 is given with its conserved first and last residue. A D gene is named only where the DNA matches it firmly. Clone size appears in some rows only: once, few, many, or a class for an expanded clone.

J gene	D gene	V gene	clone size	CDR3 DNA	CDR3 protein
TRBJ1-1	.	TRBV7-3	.	TGCCTCGAGCCAGGGGTGAACACTGAAGCTTTCTTT	CLEPGVNTEAFF
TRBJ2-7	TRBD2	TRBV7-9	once	TGTGCCAGCAGCTTGCCGGGAGGTTACGGCTACGAGCAGTACTTC	CASSLPGGYGYEQYF
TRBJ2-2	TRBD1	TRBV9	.	TGTGCCAGCAGCGTAGACCGAGACAGGGGGCTTACCGGGGAGCTGTTTTTT	CASSVDRDRGLTGELFF
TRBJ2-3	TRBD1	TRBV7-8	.	TGTGCCAGCCTATCCGGGACAGGGGGCTCCAGCACAGATACGCAGTATTTT	CASLSGTGGSSTDTQYF
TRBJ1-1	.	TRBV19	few	TGTGCCAGTAGTATAAACTGGGGCATGGACACTGAAGCTTTCTTT	CASSINWGMDTEAFF
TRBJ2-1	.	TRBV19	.	TGTGCCAGTAGTACCACTAGCAGCTACAATGAGCAGTTCTTC	CASSTTSSYNEQFF
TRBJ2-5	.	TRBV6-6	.	TGTGCCAGCAGCCTGGGACCCGGAGGCAGGGGCGCATACTTC	CASSLGPGGRGAYF
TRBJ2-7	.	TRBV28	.	TGTGCCAGCAGTTCCCCGACCGGGATCTCAGACTACGAGCAGTACTTC	CASSSPTGISDYEQYF
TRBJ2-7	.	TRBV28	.	TGTGCCAGCAGTTGGGACTGGAACGAGCAGTACTTC	CASSWDWNEQYF
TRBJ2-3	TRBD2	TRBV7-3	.	TGTGCCAGCAGTCTTACCCCAGGATGGGAGGGGCAGTATTTT	CASSLTPGWEGQYF
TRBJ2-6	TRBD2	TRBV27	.	TGTGCCAGCAGTCCCTCCGGACTAGCGGGAAGCTCTGGGGCCAACGTCCTGACTTTC	CASSPSGLAGSSGANVLTF
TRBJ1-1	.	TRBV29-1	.	TGCAGCGCGCGGAGCTCCTTGACTTCTGAAGCTTTCTTT	CSARSSLTSEAFF